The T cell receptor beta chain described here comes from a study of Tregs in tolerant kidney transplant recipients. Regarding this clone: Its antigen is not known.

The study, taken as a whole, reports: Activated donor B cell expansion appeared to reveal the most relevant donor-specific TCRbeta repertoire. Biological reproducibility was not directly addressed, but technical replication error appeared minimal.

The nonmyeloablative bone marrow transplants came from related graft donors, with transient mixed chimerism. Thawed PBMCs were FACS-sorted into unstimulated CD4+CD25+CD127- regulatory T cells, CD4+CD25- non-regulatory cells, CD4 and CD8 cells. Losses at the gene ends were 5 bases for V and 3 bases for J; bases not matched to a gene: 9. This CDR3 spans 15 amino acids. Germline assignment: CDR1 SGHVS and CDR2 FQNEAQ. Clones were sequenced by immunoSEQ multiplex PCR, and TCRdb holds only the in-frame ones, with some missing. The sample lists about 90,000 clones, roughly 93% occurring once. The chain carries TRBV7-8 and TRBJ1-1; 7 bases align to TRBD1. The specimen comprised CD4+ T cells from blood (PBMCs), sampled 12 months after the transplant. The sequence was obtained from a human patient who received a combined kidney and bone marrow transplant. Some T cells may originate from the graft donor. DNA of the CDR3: TGTGCCAGCAGCCGAAACAGGGGAAGGGACACTGAAGCTTTCTTT. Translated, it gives CASSRNRGRDTEAFF.